The clone carrying this TCR beta chain was seen a few times. The target antigen is unknown. This sample is part of a study of identical twins. Findings of the study overall: Abundant cord blood beta clonotypes carried fewer insertions; memory repertoires showed none.

TCRdb reprocessed the 5' RACE reads via MiXCR and lists one record per CDR3 protein. This table holds fewer than 250,000 distinct CDR3 sequences, 15% found once. V gave up 4 bases and J gave up 4 bases, with 12 bases separating them. This CDR3 spans 14 amino acids. Germline V lookup: CDR1 SGHVS, CDR2 FQNEAQ. These data also featured in a second study, about T cells expressing NK-cell markers. That study adds: An anti-gamma-delta TCR antibody restricted sorting to alpha-beta TCR T cells in several experiments. Where a few donors were concerned, these clonotypes also led the CD3+CD56-NKG2C+ fraction.

The clonotype originates from a woman between 18 and 30 years old in good health. Sequences were obtained from CD8+ T cells sorted from blood. V usage is TRBV7-8 and J usage is TRBJ2-3, with D hard to call. In DNA form, the CDR3 reads TGTGCCAGCAGCTCTCGACTCCAAGCAGATACGCAGTATTTT. The encoded protein is CASSSRLQADTQYF.